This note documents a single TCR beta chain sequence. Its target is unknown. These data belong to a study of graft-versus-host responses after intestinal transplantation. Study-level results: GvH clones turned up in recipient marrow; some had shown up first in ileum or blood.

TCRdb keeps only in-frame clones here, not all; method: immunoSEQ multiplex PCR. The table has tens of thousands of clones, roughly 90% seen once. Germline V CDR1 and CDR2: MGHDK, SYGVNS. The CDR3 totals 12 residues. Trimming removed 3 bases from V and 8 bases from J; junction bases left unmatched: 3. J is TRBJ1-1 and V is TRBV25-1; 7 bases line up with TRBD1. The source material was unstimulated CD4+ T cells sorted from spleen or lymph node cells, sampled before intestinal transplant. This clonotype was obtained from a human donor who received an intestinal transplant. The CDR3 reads CASSDRQGEAFF. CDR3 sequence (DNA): TGTGCCAGCAGTGACCGACAGGGAGAAGCTTTCTTT.